This T cell receptor (beta chain) was captured in a study of PD-1 blockade in classical Hodgkin lymphoma. Turning to this clone: Its target is unknown.

The time point is: cycle 4 day 1 (C4D1), after 6 weeks of nivolumab. In every patient, relapse followed autologous stem cell transplantation, while exposure to brentuximab vedotin differed. Using magnetic negative selection, the CD4+ T cells were separated out of thawed PBMCs. Best outcomes ranged across complete response, partial response and progressive disease. TCRdb's copy holds only in-frame clones and misses some; the assay was immunoSEQ multiplex PCR. The sample includes more than 10,000 clones, approximately 83% of them seen just once. V was shortened by 4 bases and J by 2 bases, with 5 bases between the two germline ends. The germline V gene encodes CDR1 SGDLS and CDR2 YYNGEE. CDR3 length: 12 amino acids. Whole-study results and caveats: The baseline diversity of complete responders showed similarity to that of newly diagnosed patients. In newly diagnosed patients, baseline TCR diversity was reportedly below that of healthy donors. Exclusion applied to patients who initiated nivolumab less than 1 year following ASCT.

The starting material was CD4+ T cells from blood, obtained before the fourth cycle of nivolumab. This TCR derives from a human donor with classical Hodgkin lymphoma. This rearrangement joins TRBV9 to TRBJ2-3, with D unclear. CDR3 protein: CASSPVTDTQYF. CDR3 bases: TGTGCCAGCAGCCCCGTCACAGATACGCAGTATTTT. Filled out from reference TRBV9 and TRBJ2-3, the complete variable domain reads DSGVTQTPKHLITATGQRVTLRCSPRSGDLSVYWYQQSLDQGLQFLIQYYNGEERAKGNILERFSAQQFPDLHSELNLSSLELGDSALYFCASSPVTDTQYFGPGTRLTVL.